This is a list of T cell receptor beta chains from one sample in a study of control samples from healthy donors and cancer patients. Assay: immunoSEQ multiplex PCR; the TCRdb copy retains only in-frame clones and omits some. The sample lists 55,000 to 65,000 clones, around 87% occurring once. The material sequenced was PBMCs. These receptor sequences come from a woman aged 55-70 years with lung cancer. CDR3s include the opening cysteine and the closing phenylalanine or tryptophan. A D gene is named only where the DNA matches it firmly. Size values are once, few and many counts, or a class for expanded clones, and some rows have none.

clone_size: NA; d_call: NA; j_call: TRBJ2-7; v_call: TRBV3-1/TRBV3-2; cdr3_nt: TGTGCCAGCAGCTACACCGGGGGCTACGAGCAGTACTTC; cdr3_aa: CASSYTGGYEQYF
clone_size: NA; d_call: TRBD2; j_call: TRBJ2-5; v_call: TRBV5-6; cdr3_nt: TGTGCCAGCAGCCCAAGGAGCGGGGGAGAGACCCAGTACTTC; cdr3_aa: CASSPRSGGETQYF
clone_size: NA; d_call: TRBD2; j_call: TRBJ2-6; v_call: TRBV10-2; cdr3_nt: TGCGCCAGCAGTGCACTAGCGGGGAGCTCTGGGGCCAACGTCCTGACTTTC; cdr3_aa: CASSALAGSSGANVLTF
clone_size: NA; d_call: TRBD1; j_call: TRBJ1-5; v_call: TRBV7-2; cdr3_nt: TGTGCCAGCAGCATCGACAGGGGAGGGAATCAGCCCCAGCATTTT; cdr3_aa: CASSIDRGGNQPQHF
clone_size: NA; d_call: NA; j_call: TRBJ1-2; v_call: TRBV12-3/TRBV12-4; cdr3_nt: TGTGCCAGCAGTTTAGGTCCGGATGGCTACACCTTC; cdr3_aa: CASSLGPDGYTF
clone_size: NA; d_call: TRBD1; j_call: TRBJ2-7; v_call: TRBV25-1; cdr3_nt: TGTGCCAGCAGTGGGCTGGGACAGCCTGAGTACGAGCAGTACTTC; cdr3_aa: CASSGLGQPEYEQYF
clone_size: NA; d_call: TRBD1; j_call: TRBJ2-7; v_call: TRBV3-1/TRBV3-2; cdr3_nt: TGTGCCAGCAGTGGCCGGGACAGGGCCTACGAGCAGTACTTC; cdr3_aa: CASSGRDRAYEQYF
clone_size: NA; d_call: NA; j_call: TRBJ1-1; v_call: TRBV6-5; cdr3_nt: TGTGCCAGCCGACCTCAGGCTCGCGGCACTGAAGCTTTCTTT; cdr3_aa: CASRPQARGTEAFF
clone_size: once; d_call: TRBD2; j_call: TRBJ2-1; v_call: TRBV5-1; cdr3_nt: TGCGCCAGCACCCCGACTAGCGGGACCTACAATGAGCAGTTCTTC; cdr3_aa: CASTPTSGTYNEQFF
clone_size: NA; d_call: TRBD1; j_call: TRBJ1-1; v_call: TRBV18; cdr3_nt: TGTGCCAGCTCACCACGCCAAAGGGACAGGGCCTTCGTGAACACTGAAGCTTTCTTT; cdr3_aa: CASSPRQRDRAFVNTEAFF
clone_size: NA; d_call: TRBD2; j_call: TRBJ2-5; v_call: TRBV5-1; cdr3_nt: TGCGCCAGCAGCTCCGGGACTAGCGGGGGACACGAGACCCAGTACTTC; cdr3_aa: CASSSGTSGGHETQYF
clone_size: NA; d_call: TRBD1; j_call: TRBJ1-4; v_call: TRBV20-1; cdr3_nt: TGCAGTGCTAGTCGACAGGGTGGGGACAACGAAAAACTGTTTTTT; cdr3_aa: CSASRQGGDNEKLFF
clone_size: NA; d_call: TRBD1; j_call: TRBJ2-1; v_call: TRBV6-6; cdr3_nt: TGTGCCAGCAGACCTCCCGGGACAGAGGCCAATGAGCAGTTCTTC; cdr3_aa: CASRPPGTEANEQFF
clone_size: NA; d_call: TRBD2; j_call: TRBJ2-2; v_call: TRBV5-1; cdr3_nt: TGCGCCAGCAGGGGACTAGCGGTTAACACCGGGGAGCTGTTTTTT; cdr3_aa: CASRGLAVNTGELFF
clone_size: few; d_call: TRBD2; j_call: TRBJ2-7; v_call: TRBV7-2; cdr3_nt: TGTGCCAGCAGCTTAGGTTCTAGCGGGGCCTACGAGCAGTACTTC; cdr3_aa: CASSLGSSGAYEQYF